These 25 T cell receptor beta chains were sequenced from one sample in a study of blood T cells in healthy people across ages. With a J-beta primer mix and a sample-barcoded 5' primer, a second PCR ran about 7 to 12 cycles. Each CDR3 protein is one row after TCRdb ran MiXCR on the 5' RACE reads. The repertoire includes approximately 790,000 distinct CDR3 sequences, under 80% of them detected once, and about 30% sits in the top ten. The sequenced sample consisted of blood. The receptors were sampled from a man aged 30 to 39 in good health.

The chain couples TRBV20-1 to TRBJ2-7; possible D gene TRBD1, 6 bases. The CDR3 length is 14 residues. Germline V gene lookup returns CDR1 DFQATT and CDR2 SNEGSKA (reference sequence). V was shortened by 3 bases and J by 3 bases, with 15 bases between the two germline ends. This chain's CDR3 is CSASLTGTSYEQYF. The CDR3 region has the DNA TGCAGTGCTAGCCTGACAGGCACAAGCTACGAGCAGTACTTC.

The table lists this clonotype with a few counts. This sequence joins TRBV7-2 and TRBJ2-6; D tentatively reads TRBD1 or TRBD2 (5 bases each). CDR1 and CDR2 from the germline V gene are SGHTA and FQGNSA. The CDR3 sequence is 16 residues long. V was cut by 2 bases and J by 3 bases, with 11 bases left in between. The CDR3 region is CASSLIGENGANVLTF. The CDR3 coding sequence is TGTGCCAGCAGCTTAATAGGGGAGAATGGGGCCAACGTCCTGACTTTC.

The chain uses TRBV30 and TRBJ1-4; D is unclear. The CDR3 totals 14 residues. Germline values: CDR1 GTSNPN, CDR2 SVGIG (reference sequence). V lost 0 bases and J lost 7, with 12 bases in between. The CDR3 sequence is CAWSVLRAGEKLFF. CDR3 in DNA: TGTGCCTGGAGTGTACTAAGGGCGGGTGAAAAACTGTTTTTT.

The chain couples TRBV28 to TRBJ2-6; D remains unclear. There are 18 residues in the CDR3. Germline-derived CDR1 and CDR2 are MDHEN and SYDVKM. V lost 1 base and J lost 0, with 13 bases in between. The CDR3 region is CASSLSLKTGSGANVLTF. CDR3 nucleotide sequence: TGTGCCAGCAGTTTATCTCTTAAAACCGGCTCTGGGGCCAACGTCCTGACTTTC.

The chain uses TRBV4-3 and TRBJ1-2; D is perhaps TRBD1 (6 bases). Germline lookup yields CDR1 LGHNA and CDR2 YSLEER. This CDR3 has 13 amino acids. V gave up 1 base and J gave up 7 bases, with 10 bases separating them. The CDR3 sequence is CASSQVDRSGYTF. CDR3 sequence (DNA): TGCGCCAGCAGCCAAGTCGACAGGAGTGGCTACACCTTC.

The rearrangement uses TRBV5-1 and TRBJ2-1, with 12 bases that match TRBD2. Germline V lookup: CDR1 SGHRS, CDR2 YFSETQ. This CDR3 has 16 residues. V lost 3 bases and J lost 6; bases outside the gene matches: 7. The CDR3 DNA reads TGCGCCAGCAGCTGGCCTCTAGCGGGGGGGACCAATGAGCAGTTCTTC. The encoded protein is CASSWPLAGGTNEQFF.

This chain links TRBV29-1 with TRBJ1-1; a possible D gene is TRBD1 (5 bases). The CDR3 contains 12 residues. Trimming removed 4 bases at V and 4 bases at J, with 10 bases between. Germline lookup yields CDR1 SQVTM and CDR2 ANQGSEA. The chain's CDR3 is CSVGGDGTEAFF. In nucleotides, the CDR3 is TGCAGCGTTGGGGGGGATGGCACTGAAGCTTTCTTT.

This clonotype was recorded at least ten times. The CDR3 spells CASSVAGEQYF. The DNA of the CDR3 is TGTGCCAGCAGCGTAGCGGGAGAGCAGTACTTC. The V gene is TRBV9, the J gene TRBJ2-7; D perhaps matches TRBD2 (5 bases). The germline V and J ends were trimmed by 0 bases and 7 bases, with 5 bases remaining between them. Germline V CDR1 and CDR2: SGDLS, YYNGEE. CDR3 size: 11 residues.

The sample holds one count of this clonotype. The rearrangement uses TRBV5-1 and TRBJ2-5; D is perhaps TRBD1 or TRBD2 (5 bases each). The J call may be wrong; the DNA end is better matched by TRBJ2-7. The germline V gene encodes CDR1 SGHRS and CDR2 YFSETQ. The CDR3 has 14 amino acids. In DNA form, the CDR3 reads TGCGCCAGCAGCTCGGACGGGGACCTCGACGAGCAGTACTTC. Its protein is CASSSDGDLDEQYF.

This clonotype has just a few counts. This rearrangement joins TRBV29-1 to TRBJ2-4; either TRBD1 or TRBD2 may fit D (5 bases each). Germline V lookup: CDR1 SQVTM, CDR2 ANQGSEA. V lost 4 bases and J lost 1, with 17 bases in between. CDR3 length: 16 residues. CDR3 in DNA: TGCAGCGTTGGGGACCCCCTCGTTGGGGCCAAAAACATTCAGTACTTC. Its protein product is CSVGDPLVGAKNIQYF.

The chain uses TRBV15 and TRBJ1-5; D is unresolved. This CDR3 has 14 residues. Trimming took 1 base from V and 0 from J, leaving 4 bases between them. Germline V gives CDR1 LNHNV, CDR2 YYDKDF (reference sequence). The CDR3 nucleotides are TGTGCCACCAGCAGAGGGAATAGCAATCAGCCCCAGCATTTT. Protein product: CATSRGNSNQPQHF.

DNA of the CDR3: TGTGCCAGCAGCCAAGAACTCCCTGGGCAGGGACCCTACAATGAGCAGTTCTTC. Amino acid sequence: CASSQELPGQGPYNEQFF. The chain links TRBV3-1 to TRBJ2-1; perhaps D is TRBD1 or TRBD2 (5 bases each). The CDR3 loop spans 18 amino acids. Germline lookup yields CDR1 LGHDT and CDR2 YNNKEL (reference sequence). V lost 0 bases and J 2 bases, leaving 17 bases between the germline ends.

Here the CDR3 DNA reads TGTGCCAGCAGTTTTGGACCTAGGACAGGGCGGTATTACAATGAGCAGTTCTTC. Translating it yields CASSFGPRTGRYYNEQFF. The chain combines TRBV28 with TRBJ2-1; 8 bases match TRBD1. Germline-derived CDR1 and CDR2 are MDHEN and SYDVKM. This CDR3 region has 18 residues. V lost 3 bases, J lost 4 bases, and 14 bases stayed unmatched.

J is TRBJ2-1 and V is TRBV2; 7 bases match TRBD2. Germline values: CDR1 SNHLY, CDR2 FYNNEI. CDR3 length equals 15 residues. The V segment lost 0 bases and the J segment 9 bases; nucleotides outside the gene matches: 8. DNA for the CDR3: TGTGCCAGCAGTGAAGCGGGGGGGATCGCGGCTGAGCAGTTCTTC. It is translated as CASSEAGGIAAEQFF.

This clonotype was recorded a few times. A read error may account for a junction end that differs from germline. V gene TRBV13 combines with J gene TRBJ1-6; D gene ambiguous. Germline CDR1 is PRHDT and CDR2 is FYEKMQ (reference sequence). The CDR3 sequence is 13 residues long. CDR3 region: CASSVSNNSPLHF. CDR3 nucleotides: TGTGCCAGCAGCGTCTCCAATAATTCACCCCTCCACTTT.

This clonotype has just a few counts. The CDR3 spells CSVEDRTGVNYGYTF. The CDR3 DNA is TGCAGCGTTGAAGATCGGACAGGGGTGAACTATGGCTACACCTTC. This chain connects TRBV29-1 to TRBJ1-2, with 9 bases that match TRBD1. Germline V CDR1 and CDR2: SQVTM, ANQGSEA. The J segment lost 2 bases and the V segment lost 0 bases, leaving 4 bases of the junction unmatched. The CDR3 length is 15 residues.

The chain employs TRBV28 and TRBJ2-5; the match to TRBD2 covers 10 bases. The J call may be incorrect, as the DNA end agrees better with TRBJ2-7. CDR3 length equals 15 residues. The germline CDR1 and CDR2 sequences are MDHEN and SYDVKM. CDR3 nucleotide sequence: TGTGCCAGCAGTCCTAGCGGGGGCCGGTTCGCCGAGCAGTACTTC. Amino acids: CASSPSGGRFAEQYF.

V is TRBV6-6 and J is TRBJ2-5; D uncertain. The CDR3 is made up of 12 amino acids. Germline assignment: CDR1 MNHNY and CDR2 SVGAGI (reference sequence). V lost 5 bases to trimming and J lost 4 bases, with 8 bases between them. The CDR3 reads CASSISLETQYF. The DNA of the CDR3 is TGTGCCAGCAGTATCAGCTTAGAGACCCAGTACTTC.

This clonotype was observed a single time. V is TRBV6-2 or TRBV6-3 and J is TRBJ2-7; tentatively, D is TRBD1 (5 bases). The germline gives CDR1 MNHEY, CDR2 SVGEGT. This CDR3 is built from 12 residues. The germline V and J ends were trimmed by 6 bases and 7 bases, with 13 bases remaining between them. The CDR3 loop is CASRRPGLEQYF. In DNA form, the CDR3 reads TGTGCCAGCAGGCGACCAGGGTTGGAGCAGTACTTC.

This clonotype was counted only a few times. The chain uses TRBV20-1 and TRBJ2-5, with TRBD2 as a possible D gene (5 bases). This CDR3 has 12 amino acids. Trimming removed 3 bases at V and 1 base at J, with 6 bases between. Germline CDR1 and CDR2: DFQATT and SNEGSKA (reference sequence). The CDR3 loop is CSASGVQETQYF. The CDR3 DNA reads as TGCAGTGCTAGCGGGGTCCAAGAGACCCAGTACTTC.

The sample holds a few counts of this clonotype. The chain links TRBV20-1 to TRBJ2-3, with 10 bases identical to TRBD1. The CDR3 is 17 residues long. Per the germline V gene, CDR1 is DFQATT and CDR2 is SNEGSKA (reference sequence). The CDR3 region is CSLTIFPGQGTTDTQYF. CDR3 nucleotide sequence: TGCAGCCTGACCATTTTTCCGGGACAGGGGACCACAGATACGCAGTATTTT.

In this sample, this clonotype turned up a few times. This chain uses TRBV7-9 with TRBJ2-7, with a tentative D call TRBD1 (6 bases). Germline V gene data show CDR1 as SEHNR and CDR2 as FQNEAQ (reference sequence). Trimming pared 5 bases from V and 4 bases from J, leaving 9 bases between. CDR3 size: 12 residues. DNA of the CDR3: TGTGCCAGCAGCCGGACAGAATACGAGCAGTACTTC. It translates to CASSRTEYEQYF.

The rearrangement links TRBV7-3 to TRBJ1-2; 8 bases align to TRBD1. The J segment lost 3 bases and the V segment lost 4 bases, leaving 13 bases of the junction unmatched. The CDR3 contains 17 residues. Germline V lookup: CDR1 SGHTA, CDR2 FQGTGA. CDR3 region: CASSSQSPQGADYGYTF. DNA for the CDR3: TGTGCCAGCAGCTCCCAAAGTCCCCAGGGGGCGGACTATGGCTACACCTTC.

This chain joins TRBV12-3 or TRBV12-4 and TRBJ1-6; no clear D. Trimming took 5 bases from V and 0 from J, leaving 5 bases between them. There are 14 residues in the CDR3. This chain's CDR3 is CASSGYSYNSPLHF. DNA for the CDR3: TGTGCCAGCAGTGGCTACTCCTATAATTCACCCCTCCACTTT.

The DNA for the CDR3 is TGTGCCAGCAGCCCGAAATGGTCCAGCAATGAGCAGTTCTTC. Protein sequence: CASSPKWSSNEQFF. The chain employs TRBV7-8 and TRBJ2-1; D gene unclear. The ends were cut back, 5 bases at V and 6 bases at J, with 14 bases in the middle. The V gene's germline CDR1 is SGHVS and CDR2 FQNEAQ. The CDR3 extends over 14 amino acids.